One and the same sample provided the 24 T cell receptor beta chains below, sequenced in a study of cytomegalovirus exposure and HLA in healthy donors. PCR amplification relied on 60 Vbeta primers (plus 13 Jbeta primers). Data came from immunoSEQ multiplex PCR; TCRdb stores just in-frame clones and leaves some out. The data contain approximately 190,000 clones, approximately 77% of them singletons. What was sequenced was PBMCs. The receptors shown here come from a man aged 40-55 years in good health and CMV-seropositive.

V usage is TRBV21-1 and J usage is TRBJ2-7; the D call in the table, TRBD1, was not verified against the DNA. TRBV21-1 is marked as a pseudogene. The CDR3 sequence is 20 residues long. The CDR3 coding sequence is TGTGCCAGCAGCAAAGACTGGGGTTTTCGAACCGGGACAGGGATCCACGAGCAGTACTTC. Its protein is CASSKDWGFRTGTGIHEQYF.

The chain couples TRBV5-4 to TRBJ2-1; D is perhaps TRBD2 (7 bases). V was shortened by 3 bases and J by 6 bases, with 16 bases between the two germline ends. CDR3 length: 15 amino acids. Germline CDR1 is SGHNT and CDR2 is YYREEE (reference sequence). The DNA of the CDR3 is TGTGCCAGCAGCTGGTGGGGGGGGCCCAGCAATGAGCAGTTCTTC. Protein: CASSWWGGPSNEQFF.

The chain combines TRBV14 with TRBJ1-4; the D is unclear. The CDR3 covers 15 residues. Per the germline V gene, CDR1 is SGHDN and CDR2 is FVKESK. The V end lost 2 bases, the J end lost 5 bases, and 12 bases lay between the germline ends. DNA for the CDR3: TGTGCCAGCAGCCAATCGAGGGAACGAAATGAAAAACTGTTTTTT. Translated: CASSQSRERNEKLFF.

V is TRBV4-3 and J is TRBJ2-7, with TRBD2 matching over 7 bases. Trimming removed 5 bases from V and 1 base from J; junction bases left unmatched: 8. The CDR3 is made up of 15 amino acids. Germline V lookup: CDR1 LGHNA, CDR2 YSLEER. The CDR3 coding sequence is TGCGCCAGCAGCATTCTAGCGGCCGAGTCCTACGAGCAGTACTTC. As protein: CASSILAAESYEQYF.

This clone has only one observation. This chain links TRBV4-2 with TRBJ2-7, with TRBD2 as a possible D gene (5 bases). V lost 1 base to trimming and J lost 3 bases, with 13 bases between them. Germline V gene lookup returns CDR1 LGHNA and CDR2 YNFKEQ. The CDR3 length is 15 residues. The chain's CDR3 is CASSQGGLQHYEQYF. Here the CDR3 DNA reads TGTGCCAGCAGCCAAGGAGGGCTTCAACACTACGAGCAGTACTTC.

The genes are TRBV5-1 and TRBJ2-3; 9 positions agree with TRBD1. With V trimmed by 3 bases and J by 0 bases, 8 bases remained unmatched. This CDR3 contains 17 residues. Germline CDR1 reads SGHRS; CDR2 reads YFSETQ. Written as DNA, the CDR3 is TGCGCCAGCAGCTCCGGGACAGGGCCCTTTAGCACAGATACGCAGTATTTT. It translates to CASSSGTGPFSTDTQYF.

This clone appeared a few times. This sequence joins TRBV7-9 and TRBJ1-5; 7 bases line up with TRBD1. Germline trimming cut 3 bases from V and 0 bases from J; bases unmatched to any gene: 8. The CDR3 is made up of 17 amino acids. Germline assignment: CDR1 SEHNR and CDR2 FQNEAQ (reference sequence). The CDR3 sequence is CASSFYGDSHSNQPQHF. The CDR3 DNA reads TGTGCCAGCAGCTTTTATGGGGACAGTCATAGCAATCAGCCCCAGCATTTT. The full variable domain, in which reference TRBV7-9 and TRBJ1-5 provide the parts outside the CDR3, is DTGVSQNPRHKITKRGQNVTFRCDPISEHNRLYWYRQTLGQGPEFLTYFQNEAQLEKSRLLSDRFSAERPKGSFSTLEIQRTEQGDSAMYLCASSFYGDSHSNQPQHFGDGTRLSIL.

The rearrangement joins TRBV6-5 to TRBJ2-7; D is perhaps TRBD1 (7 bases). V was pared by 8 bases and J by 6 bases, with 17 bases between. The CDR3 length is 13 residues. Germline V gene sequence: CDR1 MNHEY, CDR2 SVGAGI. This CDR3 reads CASVSGTAGEQYF. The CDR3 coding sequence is TGTGCCAGCGTTTCGGGGACAGCGGGCGAGCAGTACTTC.

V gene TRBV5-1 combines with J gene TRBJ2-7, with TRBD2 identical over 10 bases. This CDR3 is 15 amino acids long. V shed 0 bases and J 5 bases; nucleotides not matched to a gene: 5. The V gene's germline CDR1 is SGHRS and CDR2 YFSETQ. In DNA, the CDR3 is TGCGCCAGCAGCTTGGCTAGCGGGGGCGGAGACGAGCAGTACTTC. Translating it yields CASSLASGGGDEQYF.

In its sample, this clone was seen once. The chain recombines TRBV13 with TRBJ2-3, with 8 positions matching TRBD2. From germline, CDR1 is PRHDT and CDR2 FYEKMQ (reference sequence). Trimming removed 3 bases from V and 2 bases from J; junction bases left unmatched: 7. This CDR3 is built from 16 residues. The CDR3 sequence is CASSFWASGYTDTQYF. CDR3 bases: TGTGCCAGCAGCTTTTGGGCTAGCGGGTACACAGATACGCAGTATTTT.

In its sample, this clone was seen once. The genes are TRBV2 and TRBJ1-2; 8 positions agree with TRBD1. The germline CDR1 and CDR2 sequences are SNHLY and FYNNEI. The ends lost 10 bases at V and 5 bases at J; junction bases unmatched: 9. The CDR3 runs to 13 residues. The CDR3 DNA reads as TGTGCCACCTCTGGGACAGGCCCTTATGGCTACACCTTC. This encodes CATSGTGPYGYTF.

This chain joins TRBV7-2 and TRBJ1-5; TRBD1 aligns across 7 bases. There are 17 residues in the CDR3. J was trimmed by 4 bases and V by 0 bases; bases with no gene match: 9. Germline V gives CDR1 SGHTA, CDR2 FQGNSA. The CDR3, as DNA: TGTGCCAGCAGCTTAGCGGTTTTGACAGGGAATAATCAGCCCCAGCATTTT. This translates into CASSLAVLTGNNQPQHF.

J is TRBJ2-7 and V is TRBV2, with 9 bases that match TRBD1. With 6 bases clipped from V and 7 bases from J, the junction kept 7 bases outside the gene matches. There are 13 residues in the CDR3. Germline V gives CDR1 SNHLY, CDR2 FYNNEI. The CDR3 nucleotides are TGTGCCAGCAGACAAGGGACAGGGCAAGAGCAGTACTTC. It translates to CASRQGTGQEQYF.

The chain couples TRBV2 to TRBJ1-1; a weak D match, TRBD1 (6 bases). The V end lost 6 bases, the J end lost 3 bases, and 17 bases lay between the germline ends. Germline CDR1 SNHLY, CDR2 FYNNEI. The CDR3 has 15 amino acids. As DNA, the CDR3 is TGTGCCAGCAGCGCACAGGGAGTTAGGGACACTGAAGCTTTCTTT. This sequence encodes CASSAQGVRDTEAFF.

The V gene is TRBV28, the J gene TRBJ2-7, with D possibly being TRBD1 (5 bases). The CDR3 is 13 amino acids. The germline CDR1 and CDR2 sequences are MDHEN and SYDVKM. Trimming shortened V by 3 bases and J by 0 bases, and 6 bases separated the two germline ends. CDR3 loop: CASSFRVSYEQYF. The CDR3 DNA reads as TGTGCCAGCAGTTTCAGGGTCTCCTACGAGCAGTACTTC.

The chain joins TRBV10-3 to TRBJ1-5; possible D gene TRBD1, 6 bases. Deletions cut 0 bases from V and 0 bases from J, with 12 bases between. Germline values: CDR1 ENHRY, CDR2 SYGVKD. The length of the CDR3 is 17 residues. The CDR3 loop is CAISESRGANSNQPQHF. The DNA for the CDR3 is TGTGCCATCAGTGAGTCGCGGGGGGCGAATAGCAATCAGCCCCAGCATTTT.

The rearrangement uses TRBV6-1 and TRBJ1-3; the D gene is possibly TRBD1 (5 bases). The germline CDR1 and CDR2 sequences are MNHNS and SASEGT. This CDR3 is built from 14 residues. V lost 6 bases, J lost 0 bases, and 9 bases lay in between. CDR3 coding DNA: TGTGCCAGCAGCTACGGGGGCTCTGGAAACACCATATATTTT. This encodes CASSYGGSGNTIYF.

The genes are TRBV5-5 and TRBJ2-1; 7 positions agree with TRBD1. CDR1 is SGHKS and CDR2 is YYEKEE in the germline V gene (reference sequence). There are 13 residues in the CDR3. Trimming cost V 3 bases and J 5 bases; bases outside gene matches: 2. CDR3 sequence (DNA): TGTGCCAGCAGCTGGGGACAGCACAATGAGCAGTTCTTC. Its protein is CASSWGQHNEQFF.

The CDR3 DNA follows: TGCGCCAGCAGCTCAGGGACAGTCCGAGGCACTGAAGCTTTCTTT. Translating gives CASSSGTVRGTEAFF. This rearrangement joins TRBV5-1 to TRBJ1-1; 7 nucleotides agree with TRBD1. The V gene end was trimmed by 3 bases and the J gene end by 4 bases; junction bases not matched to a gene: 9. The CDR3 is made up of 15 amino acids. Germline CDR1 and CDR2: SGHRS and YFSETQ.

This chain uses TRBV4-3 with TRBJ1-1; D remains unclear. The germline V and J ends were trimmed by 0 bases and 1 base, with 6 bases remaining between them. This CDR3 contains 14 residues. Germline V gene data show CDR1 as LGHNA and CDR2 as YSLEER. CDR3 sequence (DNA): TGCGCCAGCAGCCAAGAGACTGAGAACACTGAAGCTTTCTTT. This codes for CASSQETENTEAFF.

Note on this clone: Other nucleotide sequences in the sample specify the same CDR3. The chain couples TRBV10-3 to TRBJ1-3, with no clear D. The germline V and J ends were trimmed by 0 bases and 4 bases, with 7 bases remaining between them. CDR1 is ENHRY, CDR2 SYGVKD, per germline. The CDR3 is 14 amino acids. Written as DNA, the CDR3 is TGTGCCATCAGTGAGTCCGGGTCCGGAAACACCATATATTTT. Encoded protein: CAISESGSGNTIYF.

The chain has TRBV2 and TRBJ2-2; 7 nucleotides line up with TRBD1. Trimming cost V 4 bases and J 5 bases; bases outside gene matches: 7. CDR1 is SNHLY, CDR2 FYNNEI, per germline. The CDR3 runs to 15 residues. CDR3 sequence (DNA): TGTGCCAGCAGTGTAAGGGGGCTGAGGACCGGGGAGCTGTTTTTT. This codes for CASSVRGLRTGELFF.

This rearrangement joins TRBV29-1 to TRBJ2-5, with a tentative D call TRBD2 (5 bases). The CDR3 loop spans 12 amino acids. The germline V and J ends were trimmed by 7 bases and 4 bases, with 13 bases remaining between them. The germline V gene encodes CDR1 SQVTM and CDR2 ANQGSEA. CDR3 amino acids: CSGAHGGETQYF. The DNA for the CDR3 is TGCAGCGGGGCCCATGGAGGAGAGACCCAGTACTTC.

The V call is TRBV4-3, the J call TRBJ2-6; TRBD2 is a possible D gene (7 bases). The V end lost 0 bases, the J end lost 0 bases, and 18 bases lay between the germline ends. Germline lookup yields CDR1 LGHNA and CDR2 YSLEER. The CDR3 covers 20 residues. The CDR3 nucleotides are TGCGCCAGCAGCCAAGAATTTCTCAGGGGAGGGGGCTCTGGGGCCAACGTCCTGACTTTC. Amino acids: CASSQEFLRGGGSGANVLTF.